The clone carrying this T cell receptor beta chain has ten or more counts. These data belong to a study of T-cell reconstitution after alpha-beta-depleted transplantation in children. Unique molecular identifiers were incorporated when the TCRbeta library was constructed. TCRdb re-called the PCR reads with MiXCR, one entry per CDR3 protein. This sample has a few hundred thousand distinct CDR3 sequences; 8% to 9.5% occur once, and the top ten carry approximately 6.6%. The sequence was obtained from a human donor who donated a stem cell graft to a child with acute lymphoblastic leukemia. The specimen was PBMCs from the stem cell graft donor, collected from the stem cell graft.

CDR3: CSARDLTGRDPYGYTF. The CDR3 DNA follows: TGCAGTGCTAGAGATTTGACAGGCCGAGACCCCTATGGCTACACCTTC. This rearrangement joins TRBV20-1 to TRBJ1-2; maybe TRBD1 (6 bases). V shed 0 bases and J shed 4 bases, with 18 bases lying between them. CDR3 length: 16 amino acids. The germline gives CDR1 DFQATT, CDR2 SNEGSKA (reference sequence).